This T cell receptor beta chain was identified during a study of T-cell reconstitution after alpha-beta-depleted transplantation in children. General study points: As was reported, about two months after transplant, alpha-beta T cells came from several hundred expanded graft clones. Surviving recipient T cells and thymic progenitors accounted for the high day-60 TCRbeta diversity observed in some patients. The authors attributed T-cell counts and diversity one year after transplant mostly to newly produced T cells.

At least ten counts were recorded for this clonotype. Its specificity is unknown. A library of TCRbeta sequences, prepared with unique molecular identifiers, was generated. TCRdb re-derived calls from the PCR reads in MiXCR, one entry per CDR3 protein. The table lists almost 250,000 distinct CDR3 sequences, about 25% of them singletons. The source material was PBMCs, sampled before TCRalphabeta/CD19-depleted stem cell transplant. This clonotype was obtained from a girl aged 2-10 years with Fanconi anemia, due to receive a stem cell transplant.

In DNA, the CDR3 is TGTGCCAGCAGTGAATGGGGGACTAGCGGGACGTCCTACGAGCAGTACTTC. Its translation is CASSEWGTSGTSYEQYF. The V and J genes are TRBV25-1 and TRBJ2-7, with 13 bases identical to TRBD2. The ends lost 1 base at V and 1 base at J; junction bases unmatched: 4. CDR1 and CDR2 from the germline V gene are MGHDK and SYGVNS. The CDR3 sequence is 17 residues long.